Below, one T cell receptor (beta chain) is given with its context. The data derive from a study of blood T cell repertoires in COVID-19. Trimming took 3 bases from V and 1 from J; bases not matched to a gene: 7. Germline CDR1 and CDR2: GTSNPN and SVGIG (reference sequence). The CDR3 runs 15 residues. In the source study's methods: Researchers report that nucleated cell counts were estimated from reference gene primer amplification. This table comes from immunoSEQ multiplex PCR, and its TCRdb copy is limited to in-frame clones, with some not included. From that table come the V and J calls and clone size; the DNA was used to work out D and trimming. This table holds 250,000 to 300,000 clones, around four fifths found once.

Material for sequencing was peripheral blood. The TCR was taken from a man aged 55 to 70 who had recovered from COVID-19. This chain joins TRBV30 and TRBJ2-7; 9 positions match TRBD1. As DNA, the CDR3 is TGTGCCTGGAGAGCCGTCGGGACAGGGTCCTACGAGCAGTACTTC. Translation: CAWRAVGTGSYEQYF. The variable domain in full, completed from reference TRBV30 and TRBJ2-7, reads SQTIHQWPATLVQPVGSPLSLECTVEGTSNPNLYWYRQAAGRGLQLLFYSVGIGQISSEVPQNLSASRPQDRQFILSSKKLLLSDSGFYLCAWRAVGTGSYEQYFGPGTRLTVT.